These T cell receptor beta chains were read from a single sample in a study of cytomegalovirus exposure and HLA in healthy donors. Repertoires were generated with immunoSEQ multiplex PCR, while TCRdb's copy carries only in-frame clones and drops some. Of some 220,000 clones listed, about 88% were seen once; the top ten hold 0.24%. Sequencing used PBMCs. These receptors came from a girl aged 2 to 10 in good health and CMV-seronegative. CDR3s include the opening cysteine and the closing phenylalanine or tryptophan. Fields, in order: V gene, clone size, J gene, D gene, CDR3 length, CDR3 DNA, CDR3 protein. The D gene is left open where the match is weak. Some rows mark clone size as missing; the rest say once, few, many or name a class of expanded clone.

>TRBV2|-|TRBJ2-4|-|16
TGTGCCAGCAATGTGCGCGGAAGTCTAGCCAAAAACATTCAGTACTTC
CASNVRGSLAKNIQYF
>TRBV27|-|TRBJ2-7|TRBD1|11
TGTCTTTGGACAGGGTCCTACGAGCAGTACTTC
CLWTGSYEQYF
>TRBV5-1|-|TRBJ2-6|-|15
TGCGCCAGCAGCTTCAGTAACTCTGGGGCCAACGTCCTGACTTTC
CASSFSNSGANVLTF
>TRBV5-1|-|TRBJ2-7|TRBD1|17
TGCGCCAGCAGCTTGGCCGTCCCGGGACAGGGGGTCTACGAGCAGTACTTC
CASSLAVPGQGVYEQYF
>TRBV4-1|-|TRBJ2-5|TRBD2|16
TGCGCCAGCAGCCAAGAAGGACTAGGGACCCAAGAGACCCAGTACTTC
CASSQEGLGTQETQYF
>TRBV6-5|-|TRBJ2-7|-|13
TGTGCCAGCAGTTACTCCCGTGCCTACGAGCAGTACTTC
CASSYSRAYEQYF
>TRBV5-4|few|TRBJ1-5|-|14
TGTGCCAGCAGCTTGGCGGGTTATGATCAGCCCCAGCATTTT
CASSLAGYDQPQHF
>TRBV27|once|TRBJ1-3|TRBD1|17
TGTGCCAGCAGCCTTACGTTCGAGACAGGGGGTCTAAACACCATATATTTT
CASSLTFETGGLNTIYF
>TRBV7-9|-|TRBJ1-1|-|12
TGTGCCAGCAGCTTAGCGGACGGGAGAGCTTTCTTT
CASSLADGRAFF
>TRBV7-2|few|TRBJ1-2|-|15
TGTGCCAGCAGCTCTGGACAGATAAAGACCTATGGCTACACCTTC
CASSSGQIKTYGYTF
>TRBV13|-|TRBJ2-1|-|14
TGTGCCAGCAGCCCCGCGGGAAAGAGCAATGAGCAGTTCTTC
CASSPAGKSNEQFF
>TRBV5-6|-|TRBJ1-2|TRBD1|13
TGTGCCAGCAGCTCTTCAGGGGGTCACGGCTACACCTTC
CASSSSGGHGYTF
>TRBV7-6|-|TRBJ1-4|TRBD1|14
TGTGCCAGCAGTTTCAGGACAGGGACTCAAAAACTGTTTTTT
CASSFRTGTQKLFF
>TRBV10-3|-|TRBJ2-6|TRBD2|16
TGTGCCAGCAGACTAGCGGATAGCTCTGGGGCCAACGTCCTGACTTTC
CASRLADSSGANVLTF
>TRBV9|-|TRBJ2-2|TRBD2|16
TGTGCCAGCAGCGTAGTAGCGGGGGCGAACACCGGGGAGCTGTTTTTT
CASSVVAGANTGELFF
>TRBV18|-|TRBJ1-2|-|13
TGTGCCAGCTCACCAGACACCGTCTATGGCTACACCTTC
CASSPDTVYGYTF
>TRBV6-6|-|TRBJ2-7|-|13
TGTGCCAGCACGCGGAGCGAGACTTACGAGCAGTACTTC
CASTRSETYEQYF
>TRBV6-6|-|TRBJ1-6|-|12
TGTGCCAGCAGGCGGGAGAATTCACCCCTCCACTTT
CASRRENSPLHF
>TRBV27|-|TRBJ2-7|TRBD2|14
TGTGCCAGCAGTTTCTCCGGGGGGACCTACGAGCAGTACTTC
CASSFSGGTYEQYF
>TRBV11-2|-|TRBJ2-2|-|16
TGTGCCAGCAGTCGTCAGCGAATAGGGAACACCGGGGAGCTGTTTTTT
CASSRQRIGNTGELFF
>TRBV2|few|TRBJ1-1|-|13
TGTGCCGGCTCAGGGAGGGGGAACACTGAAGCTTTCTTT
CAGSGRGNTEAFF
>TRBV6-5|-|TRBJ2-5|-|12
TGTGCCAGCAGCCCCGCGCCGCCCACCCAGTACTTC
CASSPAPPTQYF
>TRBV10-3|-|TRBJ2-5|TRBD1|15
TGTGCCACCGCACTCGGGACAGGGGGGATGGAGACCCAGTACTTC
CATALGTGGMETQYF
>TRBV7-9|-|TRBJ1-2|-|12
TGTGCCAGCAGCTTAGGGCTCTATGGCTACACCTTC
CASSLGLYGYTF
>TRBV5-4|-|TRBJ2-3|TRBD2|14
TGTGCCAGCAGCCCCGATAGCGGGAGGGATACGCAGTATTTT
CASSPDSGRDTQYF
>TRBV6-5|-|TRBJ1-4|TRBD1|14
TGTGCCAGCAGGCTCGGGACAGCTAATGAAAAACTGTTTTTT
CASRLGTANEKLFF
>TRBV30|-|TRBJ2-1|TRBD2|19
TGTGCCTGGACGGGAGGGACTAGCGGGAGGGCCCTCTTTCGGAATGAGCAGTTCTTC
CAWTGGTSGRALFRNEQFF
>TRBV4-1|-|TRBJ1-1|TRBD1|16
TGCGCCAGCAGCCTTAGACAGGGGGGGGGAAGCACTGAAGCTTTCTTT
CASSLRQGGGSTEAFF
>TRBV7-9|-|TRBJ2-5|-|14
TGTGCCAGCAGAAAAAGGGGGGGCGCAGAGACCCAGTACTTC
CASRKRGGAETQYF
>TRBV30|-|TRBJ1-2|-|16
TGTGCCTGGAGTGTAAGTTCTGCAGGAGGACACTATGGCTACACCTTC
CAWSVSSAGGHYGYTF
>TRBV30|-|TRBJ1-3|-|13
TGTGCCTGGAGTGTCAATTCTGGAAACACCATATATTTT
CAWSVNSGNTIYF
>TRBV12-5|-|TRBJ1-1|-|17
TGTGCTAGTGGTTTGGTACTAGGACCTAAGATGAACACTGAAGCTTTCTTT
CASGLVLGPKMNTEAFF
>TRBV7-9|-|TRBJ2-1|TRBD1|16
TGTTCCAGCAGCTTTCCCCTGGACAGGGTAAACAATGAGCAGTTCTTC
CSSSFPLDRVNNEQFF
>TRBV29-1|-|TRBJ1-1|-|12
TGCAGCGTTGAGGGGGCGCACACTGAAGCTTTCTTT
CSVEGAHTEAFF
>TRBV12-5|-|TRBJ1-2|-|13
TGTGCTAGTGGTTCCCCCCGGGGCTATGGCTACACCTTC
CASGSPRGYGYTF
>TRBV7-9|-|TRBJ2-7|TRBD2|14
TGTGCCAGCAGCTTAGGACTAGCCTCCTACGAGCAGTACTTC
CASSLGLASYEQYF
>TRBV11-2|-|TRBJ2-1|-|17
TGTGCCAGCAGCAGTAGATTGATGGGGGACATCTACAATGAGCAGTTCTTC
CASSSRLMGDIYNEQFF
>TRBV5-1|once|TRBJ2-7|-|14
TGCGCCAGCAGCTTGGCGGACTACCGGAACGAGCAGTACTTC
CASSLADYRNEQYF
>TRBV2|few|TRBJ2-7|-|12
TGTGCCAGCGTAGGGGATTTCTACGAGCAGTACTTC
CASVGDFYEQYF
>TRBV7-2|-|TRBJ2-1|TRBD1|15
TGTGCCAGCAGCTTAGGACAGGGGCCGGGAAATGAGCAGTTCTTC
CASSLGQGPGNEQFF
>TRBV10-3|-|TRBJ2-1|TRBD2|18
TGTGCCATCAGTGAGTCGAATGGTAGCGGGGGGGCCTACAATGAGCAGTTCTTC
CAISESNGSGGAYNEQFF
>TRBV6-5|few|TRBJ2-7|-|13
TGTGCCAGCAGCCCTCGGGGGTTTACCGAGCAGTACTTC
CASSPRGFTEQYF
>TRBV7-6|-|TRBJ2-3|TRBD2|16
TGTGCCAGCAGCATTCGGCGGGAGGGAGGCACAGATACGCAGTATTTT
CASSIRREGGTDTQYF
>TRBV30|-|TRBJ2-7|TRBD2|14
TGTGCCTGGAACTTGGGGACTAGCGGCTACGAGCAGTACTTC
CAWNLGTSGYEQYF
>TRBV6-5|-|TRBJ1-5|-|14
TGTGCCAGCAGTTCGACAGGTTTCAATCAGCCCCAGCATTTT
CASSSTGFNQPQHF
>TRBV2|-|TRBJ2-7|TRBD2|14
TGTGCCAGCAGCACTAGCGGGGGCGCCTACGAGCAGTACTTC
CASSTSGGAYEQYF
>TRBV11-2|-|TRBJ2-7|-|13
TGTGCCAGCAGCTTAGGACTGACCTACGAGCAGTACTTC
CASSLGLTYEQYF
>TRBV9|-|TRBJ2-6|TRBD2|20
TGTGCCAGCCGACGAACCGGGACTAGCGGGGGGTTTATGGGGGCCAACGTCCTGACTTTC
CASRRTGTSGGFMGANVLTF
>TRBV2|-|TRBJ2-1|TRBD2|17
TGTGCCAGCAGTTCCCCCTTAGCGGGGCCCCCCTACAATGAGCAGTTCTTC
CASSSPLAGPPYNEQFF